The source of this TCR beta chain is a study of blood T cell repertoires in COVID-19. On the study more broadly: There were acute and convalescent COVID-19 samples, and they came from the United States, Italy and Spain. T cells, B-cell-depleted T cells, or PBMCs supplied cDNA or gDNA.

Germline values: CDR1 SGHRS, CDR2 YFSETQ. The V gene lost 0 bases and the J gene lost 8 bases, with 9 bases spanning the gap. The CDR3 has 14 amino acids. Original data processing: The authors estimated nucleated cell counts from reference gene primer amplification. Using immunoSEQ multiplex PCR, the repertoire was profiled, and TCRdb retains in-frame clones only, with some absent. The D gene and trimming were derived from the DNA, and the V and J assignments and clone size from that table. The top ten hold roughly 2.8% of the sample, which has approximately 160,000 clones, about three quarters seen once.

The V and J genes are TRBV5-1 and TRBJ1-6; a possible D gene is TRBD1 (6 bases). This TCR was sampled from a man aged 65-85 years with acute or convalescent COVID-19. The source material was peripheral blood. CDR3 nucleotide sequence: TGCGCCAGCAGCTTGGACAGGGACGATTCACCCCTCCACTTT. Protein sequence: CASSLDRDDSPLHF. Together with reference TRBV5-1 and TRBJ1-6, the CDR3 gives the full variable domain: KAGVTQTPRYLIKTRGQQVTLSCSPISGHRSVSWYQQTPGQGLQFLFEYFSETQRNKGNFPGRFSGRQFSNSRSEMNVSTLELGDSALYLCASSLDRDDSPLHFGNGTRLTVT.